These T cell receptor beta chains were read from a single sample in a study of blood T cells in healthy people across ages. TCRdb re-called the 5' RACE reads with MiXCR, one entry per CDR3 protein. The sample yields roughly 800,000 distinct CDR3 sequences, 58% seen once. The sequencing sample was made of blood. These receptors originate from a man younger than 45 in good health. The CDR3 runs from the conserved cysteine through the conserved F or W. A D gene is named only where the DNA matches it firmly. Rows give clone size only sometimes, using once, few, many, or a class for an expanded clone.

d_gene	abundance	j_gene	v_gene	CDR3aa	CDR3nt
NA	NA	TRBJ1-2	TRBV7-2	CASTPRERGGYTF	TGTGCCAGCACTCCCCGGGAACGTGGTGGCTACACCTTC
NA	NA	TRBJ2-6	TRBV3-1	CASSQVGHSGANVLTF	TGTGCCAGCAGCCAAGTGGGACACTCTGGGGCCAACGTCCTGACTTTC
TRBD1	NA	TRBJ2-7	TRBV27	CASSPAGTGGAVFSYEQYF	TGTGCCAGCAGCCCTGCCGGGACAGGGGGCGCGGTTTTTTCCTACGAGCAGTACTTC
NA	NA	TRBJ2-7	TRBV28	CASSFRGQAYEQYF	TGTGCCAGCAGTTTCCGAGGGCAGGCCTACGAGCAGTACTTC
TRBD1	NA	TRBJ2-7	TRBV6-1	CASSEASGQGAYEQYF	TGTGCCAGCAGTGAAGCTTCGGGACAGGGGGCCTACGAGCAGTACTTC
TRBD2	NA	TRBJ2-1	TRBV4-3	CASSQGSGLALDEQFF	TGCGCCAGCAGCCAAGGCTCGGGACTAGCTCTCGATGAGCAGTTCTTC
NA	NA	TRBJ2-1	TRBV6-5	CASSAQSYNEQFF	TGTGCCAGCAGCGCTCAGTCCTACAATGAGCAGTTCTTC
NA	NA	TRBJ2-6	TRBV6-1	CASIFSASGANVLTF	TGTGCCAGCATTTTCAGCGCCTCTGGGGCCAACGTCCTGACTTTC
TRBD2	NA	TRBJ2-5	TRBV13	CASSNTWAGTSGSGSETQYF	TGTGCCAGCAGCAACACGTGGGCCGGGACTAGCGGGAGTGGGAGCGAGACCCAGTACTTC
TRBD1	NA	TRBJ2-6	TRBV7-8	CASSLGVLRGKGANVLTF	TGTGCCAGCAGCTTAGGGGTGCTCAGGGGGAAAGGGGCCAACGTCCTGACTTTC
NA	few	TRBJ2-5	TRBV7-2	CASSSSSWETQYF	TGTGCCAGCAGCTCCTCTAGTTGGGAGACCCAGTACTTC
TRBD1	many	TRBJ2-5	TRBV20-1	CSATTGQGQETQYF	TGCAGTGCTACAACAGGACAGGGACAAGAGACCCAGTACTTC
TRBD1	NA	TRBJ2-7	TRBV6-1	CASWETGAYEQYF	TGTGCCAGCTGGGAAACAGGGGCTTACGAGCAGTACTTC
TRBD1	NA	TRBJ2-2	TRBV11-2	CASVHRWDSVTGELFF	TGTGCCAGCGTCCACCGTTGGGACAGCGTGACCGGGGAGCTGTTTTTT
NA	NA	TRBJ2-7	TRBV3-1	CASSHSGGHEQYF	TGTGCCAGCAGCCACTCGGGCGGCCACGAGCAGTACTTC
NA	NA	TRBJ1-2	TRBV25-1	CASSEFQGSYTF	TGTGCCAGCAGCGAATTTCAGGGAAGCTACACCTTC
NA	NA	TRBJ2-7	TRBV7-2	CASSPYGGYEQYF	TGTGCCAGCAGCCCATACGGGGGCTACGAGCAGTACTTC
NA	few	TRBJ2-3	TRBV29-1	CSVLRDSTDTQYF	TGCAGCGTTCTCCGGGACTCCACAGATACGCAGTATTTT
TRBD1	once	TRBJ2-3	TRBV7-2	CASSKGQGTQYF	TGTGCCAGCAGCAAAGGACAGGGAACGCAGTATTTT
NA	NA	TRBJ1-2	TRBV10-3	CASGPRDLSPYGYTF	TGTGCCAGTGGACCCCGGGACCTCTCTCCCTATGGCTACACCTTC
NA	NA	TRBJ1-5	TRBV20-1	CSARVQGRSNQPQHF	TGCAGTGCTAGAGTGCAAGGGCGTAGCAATCAGCCCCAGCATTTT
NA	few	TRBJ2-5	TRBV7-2	CASSPSGGKETQYF	TGTGCCAGCAGCCCAAGTGGGGGCAAGGAGACCCAGTACTTC
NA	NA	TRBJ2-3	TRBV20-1	CSAREVIAERPDTQYF	TGCAGTGCTAGAGAGGTAATAGCGGAGAGACCAGATACGCAGTATTTT
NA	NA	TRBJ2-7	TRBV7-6	CASSSKQDGGWQYF	TGTGCCAGCAGCTCCAAGCAGGATGGAGGGTGGCAGTACTTC
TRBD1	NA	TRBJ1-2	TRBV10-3	CAISEQGTSYGYTF	TGTGCCATCAGTGAACAGGGGACTAGCTATGGCTACACCTTC
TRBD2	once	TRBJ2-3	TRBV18	CASSPAGVTQYF	TGTGCCAGCTCACCCGCGGGAGTTACGCAGTATTTT
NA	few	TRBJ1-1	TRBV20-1	CSARDDSKGGTEAFF	TGCAGTGCTAGAGATGATAGCAAGGGGGGGACTGAAGCTTTCTTT
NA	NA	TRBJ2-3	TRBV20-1	CSARMTGRGDTQYF	TGCAGTGCTAGAATGACAGGGAGGGGAGATACGCAGTATTTT
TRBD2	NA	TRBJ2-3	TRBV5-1	CASSPSGTFTDTQYF	TGCGCCAGCAGCCCGAGCGGGACCTTCACAGATACGCAGTATTTT
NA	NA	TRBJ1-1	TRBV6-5	CASTWGGSTEAFF	TGTGCCAGCACCTGGGGGGGTTCAACTGAAGCTTTCTTT
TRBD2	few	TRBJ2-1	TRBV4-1	CASSQGQLAAQAVQFF	TGCGCCAGCAGCCAAGGTCAACTAGCGGCTCAGGCAGTGCAGTTCTTC
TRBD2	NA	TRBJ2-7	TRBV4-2	CASSLRRERGTYEQYF	TGTGCCAGCAGCCTCCGGCGGGAGCGGGGGACCTACGAGCAGTACTTC
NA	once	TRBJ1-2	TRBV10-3	CAISVELNGYTF	TGTGCCATCAGTGTGGAACTGAATGGCTACACCTTC
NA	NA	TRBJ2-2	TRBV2	CASMEGNTGELFF	TGTGCCAGCATGGAGGGCAACACCGGGGAGCTGTTTTTT
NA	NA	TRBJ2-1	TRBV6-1	CASTDTPRVQFF	TGTGCCAGCACGGACACGCCACGGGTGCAGTTCTTC
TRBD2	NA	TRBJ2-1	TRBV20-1	CSYRRAASGDNEQFF	TGCAGCTACCGGAGAGCGGCTAGCGGGGACAATGAGCAGTTCTTC
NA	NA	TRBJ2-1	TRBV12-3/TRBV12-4	CASSFGGIEQFF	TGTGCCAGCAGTTTCGGTGGGATTGAGCAGTTCTTC
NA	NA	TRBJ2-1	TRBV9	CASSVGGEPYNEQFF	TGTGCCAGCAGCGTAGGCGGGGAACCCTACAATGAGCAGTTCTTC
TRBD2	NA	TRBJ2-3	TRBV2	CASSPAGGGMTDTQYF	TGTGCCAGCAGTCCAGCGGGAGGTGGGATGACAGATACGCAGTATTTT
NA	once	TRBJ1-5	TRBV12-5	CASGASGGSNQPQHF	TGTGCTAGTGGGGCCAGTGGCGGAAGCAATCAGCCCCAGCATTTT
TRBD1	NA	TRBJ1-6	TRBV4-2	CASSQGSGQVHSPLHF	TGTGCCAGCAGCCAAGGTTCGGGACAGGTCCATTCACCCCTCCACTTT
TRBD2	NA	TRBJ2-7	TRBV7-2	CASSSLTSGTTYEQYF	TGTGCCAGCAGCTCCCTAACTAGCGGGACCACCTACGAGCAGTACTTC
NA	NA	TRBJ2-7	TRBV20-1	CSAGRGPPRGEQYF	TGCAGTGCTGGACGGGGCCCCCCAAGGGGCGAGCAGTACTTC
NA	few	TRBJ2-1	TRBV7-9	CASSLKPNEQFF	TGTGCCAGCAGCTTAAAGCCCAATGAGCAGTTCTTC
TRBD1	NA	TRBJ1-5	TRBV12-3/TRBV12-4	CASSYRGPRNGNQPQHF	TGTGCCAGCAGTTACAGGGGGCCCCGGAATGGCAATCAGCCCCAGCATTTT
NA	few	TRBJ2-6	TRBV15	CATSRDLGGANVLTF	TGTGCCACCAGCAGAGACCTAGGTGGGGCCAACGTCCTGACTTTC
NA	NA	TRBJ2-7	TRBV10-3	CAISDPGQPYEQYF	TGTGCCATCAGTGACCCCGGACAACCCTACGAGCAGTACTTC
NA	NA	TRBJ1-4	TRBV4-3	CASSQDWADYNEKLFF	TGCGCCAGCAGCCAAGATTGGGCCGACTATAATGAAAAACTGTTTTTT
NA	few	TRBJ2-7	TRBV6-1	CASSELGFRSYEQYF	TGTGCCAGCAGTGAACTGGGATTCCGCTCCTACGAGCAGTACTTC
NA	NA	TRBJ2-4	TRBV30	CAWNMGALAKNIQYF	TGTGCCTGGAATATGGGCGCTTTGGCCAAAAACATTCAGTACTTC
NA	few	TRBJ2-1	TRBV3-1	CASSQGRANEQFF	TGTGCCAGCAGCCAGGGGCGGGCGAATGAGCAGTTCTTC
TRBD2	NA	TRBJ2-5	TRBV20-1	CSASGFRGLRYNEQYF	TGCAGTGCTAGTGGCTTCCGGGGACTACGCTACAATGAGCAGTACTTC
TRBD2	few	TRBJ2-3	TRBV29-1	CSVGGTTDTQYF	TGCAGCGTGGGAGGGACGACAGATACGCAGTATTTT
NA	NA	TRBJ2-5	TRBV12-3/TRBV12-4	CASSFAPQETQYF	TGTGCCAGCAGTTTCGCCCCTCAAGAGACCCAGTACTTC
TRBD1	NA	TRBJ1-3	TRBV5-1	CASSLIPTTGPGNTIYF	TGCGCCAGCAGCTTGATCCCGACGACAGGGCCTGGAAACACCATATATTTT
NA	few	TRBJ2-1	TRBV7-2	CASSPTLGTGGEQFF	TGTGCCAGCAGCCCCACCTTGGGGACCGGGGGTGAGCAGTTCTTC